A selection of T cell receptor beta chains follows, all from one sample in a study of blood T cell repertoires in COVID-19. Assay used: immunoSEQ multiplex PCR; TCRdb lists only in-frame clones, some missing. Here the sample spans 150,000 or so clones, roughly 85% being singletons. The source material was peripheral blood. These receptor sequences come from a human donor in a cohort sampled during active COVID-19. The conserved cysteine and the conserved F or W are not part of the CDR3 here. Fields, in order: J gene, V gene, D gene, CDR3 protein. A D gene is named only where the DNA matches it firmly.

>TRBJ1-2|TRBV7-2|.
ASSSQGPSNYGYT
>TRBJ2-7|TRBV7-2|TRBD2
ASSLTSGGAVVHEQY
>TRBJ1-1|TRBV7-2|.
ASSPEPYRNTEAF
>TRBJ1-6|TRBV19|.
ASTSDSYNSPLH
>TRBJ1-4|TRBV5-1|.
ASSLGAVNNEKLF
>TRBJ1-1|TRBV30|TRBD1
AWTRDSLLNTEAF
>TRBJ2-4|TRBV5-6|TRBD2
ASSLLSGDKNIQY
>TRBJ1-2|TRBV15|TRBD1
ATSRLPGQGDNYGYT
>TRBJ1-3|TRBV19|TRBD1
ASSIDRDGNTIY
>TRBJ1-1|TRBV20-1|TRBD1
SARGTAEAF
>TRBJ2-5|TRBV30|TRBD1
ASSSRGQGSQETQY
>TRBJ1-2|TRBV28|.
ASSQQVGYT
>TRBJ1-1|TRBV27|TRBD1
ASYYRGRGNTEAF
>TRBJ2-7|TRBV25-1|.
ASSAQDSYEQY
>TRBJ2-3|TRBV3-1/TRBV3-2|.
ASSQARATDTQY
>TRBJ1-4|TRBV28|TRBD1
ASSFLGQGNEKLF
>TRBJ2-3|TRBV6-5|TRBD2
ASGRLAGFTDTQY
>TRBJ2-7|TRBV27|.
ASSQGSSYEQY
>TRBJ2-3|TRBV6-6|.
ASNPRSGGATDTQY
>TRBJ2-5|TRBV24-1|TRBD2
ATSGGGGETQY
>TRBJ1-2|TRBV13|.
ASSPEGGSYGYT
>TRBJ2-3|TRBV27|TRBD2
ASSPTAGTRVDTQY
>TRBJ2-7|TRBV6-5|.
ASSYSQGTYEQY
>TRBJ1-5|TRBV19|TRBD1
ASSIEDRGSLPQH
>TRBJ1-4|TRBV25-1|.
ASSESLSTNEKLF
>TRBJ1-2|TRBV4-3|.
ASSPQAGMTNYGYT
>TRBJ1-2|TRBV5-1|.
ASREGGRHYGYT
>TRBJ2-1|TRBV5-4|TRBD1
ASSLQGARNEQF
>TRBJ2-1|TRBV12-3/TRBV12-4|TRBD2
ASSGERGGEQF
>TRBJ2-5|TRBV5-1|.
ASSLAGTTQETQY
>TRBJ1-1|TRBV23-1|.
ASSQSQQLNTEAF